This T cell receptor (beta chain) was recovered during a study of CD8+ T cells in alopecia areata (dated by TCRdb to between 2018 and 2020). Describing the broader study: In both human patients and the C3H/HeJ mouse model, the study applied high-throughput TCRbeta sequencing to look at T cell clonal expansion in alopecia areata. In humans, TCRbeta sequencing was performed on scalp tissue and on sorted CD4+ and CD8+ peripheral blood T cells from healthy controls and from patients with patchy or totalis/universalis alopecia areata. Scalp clonality was compared among normal scalp (n=4), patchy alopecia areata scalp (n=8), and alopecia totalis/universalis scalp (n=8). The RNA source kit depended on sample type: the PAXgene miRNA kit for fixed scalp, the miRNeasy kit for PBMCs, and the RNeasy kit for mouse skin. TCRbeta CDR3 regions were amplified by immunoSEQ multiplex PCR using 35 Vbeta forward and 13 Jbeta reverse primers.

Broad study findings and their caveats: Unlike mouse skin, which is dominated by gammadelta T cells, normal human skin has resident alphabeta T cells that are also sequenced, and this complicates analysis of the scalp TCR repertoire. Higher clonality and more expanded CD8+ clones were observed in lesional scalp than in normal scalp, particularly in alopecia totalis/universalis, a finding suggestive of antigenic drive. Shared TCR sequences between patients were less evident than in mice, which may be partly attributable to HLA diversity in the patient population.

In the case of this clone: The clone's antigen remains unknown. Per-base qualities were not stored, and no clone one base away is much larger.

CDR1 and CDR2 (SGHVS, FQNEAQ) derive from the germline V gene. At the junction V is shortened by 1 base and J by 2 bases, with 14 bases in between. The CDR3 holds 16 amino acids from the cysteine to the phenylalanine. Only the CDR3 region is kept as DNA, spanning 48 bases read in frame from base 1. Receptors were amplified or captured by the immunoSEQ multiplex PCR assay. RNA was extracted from all samples and reverse transcribed into cDNA, which served as template for TCR sequencing. SuperScript III was used for first-strand cDNA synthesis, primed with a 2:1 mix of oligo-dT and random hexamers. A synthetic immune receptor repertoire was used to measure amplification bias, and any remaining bias was corrected computationally. The authors' pipeline ran thus. Raw reads were preprocessed for error removal, and CDR3 was defined according to IMGT conventions as running from the conserved cysteine to phenylalanine. To get clonality, Shannon entropy was normalized by log2 of the number of productive unique TCRs and the result was subtracted from 1. Whether scalp clones were CD4 or CD8 was inferred by matching scalp TCRbeta sequences against CD4 and CD8 repertoires sorted from blood. In its TCRdb copy, this immuneACCESS table keeps in-frame sequences only and misses some clones. Where compared with another copy, unresolved V genes explain less than half of these, and the others have no known cause. The V and J calls and the clone size are those of that table, but D and trimming were determined from the DNA. The table for this sample lists around 210,000 clones; roughly 56% of them were counted only once. Nearly 5% of the sample goes to the ten largest clones.

After PBMCs were isolated by density centrifugation and stained for CD3, CD4 and CD8, a FACSAria was used to sort CD4+ and CD8+ T cells. Unaffected controls provided scalp biopsies and blood samples. This clonotype was sampled from a human donor in good health. The chain couples TRBV7-8 to TRBJ1-1; no D gene can be assigned with confidence. Sequenced input: CD8+ T cells sorted from blood. The DNA sequence is given as TGTGCCAGCAGCTTAGGAGTAGGGCAGACAAACACTGAAGCTTTCTTT. This is translated as CASSLGVGQTNTEAFF.